The clone carrying this T cell receptor (beta chain) has only one observation. Sequenced by immunoSEQ multiplex PCR; TCRdb stores in-frame clones only, minus some. The sample carries 40,000 to 65,000 clones, almost 95% recorded once. This entry is derived from a study of T cell changes during pregnancy in multiple sclerosis. Trimming shortened V by 3 bases and J by 0 bases, and 10 bases separated the two germline ends. This CDR3 comprises 15 residues. The germline gives CDR1 KGHSH, CDR2 LQKENI. This rearrangement joins TRBV18 to TRBJ2-3, with D possibly being TRBD1 (5 bases). The receptor comes from a female donor with multiple sclerosis, enrolled in a pregnancy study. Material: CD4+ T cells from peripheral blood mononuclear cells, obtained in the third trimester of pregnancy. This CDR3 reads CASSPGQSSTDTQYF. CDR3 nucleotides: TGTGCCAGCTCACCGGGGCAGAGTAGCACAGATACGCAGTATTTT.